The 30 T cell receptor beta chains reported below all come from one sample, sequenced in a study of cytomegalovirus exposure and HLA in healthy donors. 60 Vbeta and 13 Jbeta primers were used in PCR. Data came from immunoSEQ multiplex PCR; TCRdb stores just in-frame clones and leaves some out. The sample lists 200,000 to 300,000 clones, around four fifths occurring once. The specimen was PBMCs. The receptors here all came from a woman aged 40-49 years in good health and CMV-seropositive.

CDR3 region: CASSQAGRGDNYGYTF. In DNA, the CDR3 is TGTGCCAGCAGCCAAGCCGGGAGGGGTGATAACTATGGCTACACCTTC. The chain couples TRBV4-2 to TRBJ1-2; a possible D gene is TRBD1 (5 bases). The V end lost 1 base, the J end lost 1 base, and 13 bases lay between the germline ends. Germline V gene lookup returns CDR1 LGHNA and CDR2 YNFKEQ. This CDR3 has 16 residues.

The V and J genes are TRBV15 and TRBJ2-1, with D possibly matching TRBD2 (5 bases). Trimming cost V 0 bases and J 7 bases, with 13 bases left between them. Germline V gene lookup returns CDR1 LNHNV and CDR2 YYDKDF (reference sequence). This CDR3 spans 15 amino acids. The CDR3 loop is CATSRDLGVTNEQFF. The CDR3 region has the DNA TGTGCCACCAGCAGAGATCTCGGGGTGACGAATGAGCAGTTCTTC.

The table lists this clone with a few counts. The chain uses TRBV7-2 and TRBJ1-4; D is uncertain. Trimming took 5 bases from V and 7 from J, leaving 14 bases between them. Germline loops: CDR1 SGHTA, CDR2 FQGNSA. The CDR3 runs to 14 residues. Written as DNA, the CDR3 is TGTGCCAGCAGCCCGGGAGAACTCGGTGAAAAACTGTTTTTT. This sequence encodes CASSPGELGEKLFF.

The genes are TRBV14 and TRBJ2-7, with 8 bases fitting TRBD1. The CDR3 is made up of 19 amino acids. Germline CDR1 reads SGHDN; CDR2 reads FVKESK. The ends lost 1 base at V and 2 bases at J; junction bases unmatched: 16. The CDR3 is CASSQGGARGLFEPYEQYF. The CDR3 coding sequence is TGTGCCAGCAGCCAAGGGGGGGCCAGGGGGCTGTTCGAACCCTACGAGCAGTACTTC.

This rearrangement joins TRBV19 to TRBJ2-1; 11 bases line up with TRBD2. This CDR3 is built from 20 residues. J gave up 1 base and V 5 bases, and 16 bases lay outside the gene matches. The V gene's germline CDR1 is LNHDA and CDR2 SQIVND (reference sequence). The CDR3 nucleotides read TGTGCCAGTAGTTCATTTTGGGGACTAGCGGAAGAGACTTCCTACAATGAGCAGTTCTTC. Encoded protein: CASSSFWGLAEETSYNEQFF. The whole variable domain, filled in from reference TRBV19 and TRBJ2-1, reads DGGITQSPKYLFRKEGQNVTLSCEQNLNHDAMYWYRQDPGQGLRLIYYSQIVNDFQKGDIAEGYSVSREKKESFPLTVTSAQKNPTAFYLCASSSFWGLAEETSYNEQFFGPGTRLTVL.

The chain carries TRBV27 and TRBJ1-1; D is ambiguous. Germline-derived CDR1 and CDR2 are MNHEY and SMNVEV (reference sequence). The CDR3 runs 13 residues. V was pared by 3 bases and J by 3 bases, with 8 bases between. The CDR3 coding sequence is TGTGCCAGCAGTTTGTTCGCGGACACTGAAGCTTTCTTT. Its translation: CASSLFADTEAFF.

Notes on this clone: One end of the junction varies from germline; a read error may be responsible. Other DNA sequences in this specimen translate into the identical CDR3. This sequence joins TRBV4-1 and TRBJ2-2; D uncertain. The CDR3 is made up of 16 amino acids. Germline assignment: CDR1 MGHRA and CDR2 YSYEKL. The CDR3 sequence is CASSPSGLPNTGELFF. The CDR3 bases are TGCGCCAGCAGCCCCAGTGGTCTTCCGAATACCGGGGAGCTGTTTTTT.

The CDR3: CASSLGSSGRPETQYF. CDR3 coding DNA: TGTGCCAGCAGCTTAGGTTCTAGCGGGAGGCCGGAGACCCAGTACTTC. The genes are TRBV7-2 and TRBJ2-5, with 11 positions matching TRBD2. From germline, CDR1 is SGHTA and CDR2 FQGNSA. This CDR3 has 16 residues. Losses at the gene ends were 1 base for V and 5 bases for J; bases not matched to a gene: 6. The full variable domain, in which reference TRBV7-2 and TRBJ2-5 provide the parts outside the CDR3, is GAGVSQSPSNKVTEKGKDVELRCDPISGHTALYWYRQSLGQGLEFLIYFQGNSAPDKSGLPSDRFSAERTGGSVSTLTIQRTQQEDSAVYLCASSLGSSGRPETQYFGPGTRLLVL.

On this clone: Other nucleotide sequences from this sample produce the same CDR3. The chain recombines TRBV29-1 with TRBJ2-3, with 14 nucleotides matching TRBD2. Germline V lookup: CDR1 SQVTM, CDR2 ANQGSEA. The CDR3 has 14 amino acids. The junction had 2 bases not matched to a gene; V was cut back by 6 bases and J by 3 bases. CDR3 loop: CSVGTSGRTDTQYF. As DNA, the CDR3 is TGCAGCGTGGGGACTAGCGGGAGAACAGATACGCAGTATTTT.

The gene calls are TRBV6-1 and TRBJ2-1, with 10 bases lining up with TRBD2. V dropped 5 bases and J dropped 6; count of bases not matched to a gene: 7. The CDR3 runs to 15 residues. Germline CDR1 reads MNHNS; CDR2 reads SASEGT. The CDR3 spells CASSTQREGLNEQFF. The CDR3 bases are TGTGCCAGCAGTACACAGCGGGAGGGCCTCAATGAGCAGTTCTTC.

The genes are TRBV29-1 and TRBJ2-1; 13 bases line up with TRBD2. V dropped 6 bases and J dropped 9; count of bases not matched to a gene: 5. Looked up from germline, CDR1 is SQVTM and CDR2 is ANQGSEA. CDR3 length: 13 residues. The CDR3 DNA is TGCAGCGTCGGACTAGCGGGAGTCCGTGAGCAGTTCTTC. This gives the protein CSVGLAGVREQFF.

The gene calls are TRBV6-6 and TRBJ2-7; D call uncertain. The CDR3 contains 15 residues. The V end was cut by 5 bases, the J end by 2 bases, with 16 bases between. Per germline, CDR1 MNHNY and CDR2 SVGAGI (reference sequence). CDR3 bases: TGTGCCAGCAGTCCTTTCGACTGGTTTACCTACGAGCAGTACTTC. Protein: CASSPFDWFTYEQYF.

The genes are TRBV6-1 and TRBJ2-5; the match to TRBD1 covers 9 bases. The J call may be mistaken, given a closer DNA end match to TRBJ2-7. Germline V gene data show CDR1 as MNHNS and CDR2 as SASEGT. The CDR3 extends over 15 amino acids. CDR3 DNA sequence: TGTGCCAGCAGTGGGGGGACAGGGAGCTCCTACGAGCAGTACTTC. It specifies CASSGGTGSSYEQYF.

CDR3 protein: CASSQGFRLGGDEQFF. CDR3 in DNA: TGTGCCAGCAGCCAAGGATTCAGGCTTGGGGGGGATGAGCAGTTCTTC. V and J are TRBV14 and TRBJ2-1; TRBD2 matches 7 bases. This CDR3 comprises 16 residues. CDR1 is SGHDN and CDR2 is FVKESK in the germline V gene. Germline trimming cut 1 base from V and 8 bases from J; bases unmatched to any gene: 11. Full variable domain (remainder filled in from reference TRBV14 and TRBJ2-1): EAGVTQFPSHSVIEKGQTVTLRCDPISGHDNLYWYRRVMGKEIKFLLHFVKESKQDESGMPNNRFLAERTGGTYSTLKVQPAELEDSGVYFCASSQGFRLGGDEQFFGPGTRLTVL.

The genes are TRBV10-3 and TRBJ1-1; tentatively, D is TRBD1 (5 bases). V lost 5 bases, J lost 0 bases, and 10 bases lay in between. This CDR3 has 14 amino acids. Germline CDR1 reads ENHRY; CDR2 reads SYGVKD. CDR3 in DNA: TGTGCCATCAGTACCCAGGGCATGAACACTGAAGCTTTCTTT. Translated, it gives CAISTQGMNTEAFF.

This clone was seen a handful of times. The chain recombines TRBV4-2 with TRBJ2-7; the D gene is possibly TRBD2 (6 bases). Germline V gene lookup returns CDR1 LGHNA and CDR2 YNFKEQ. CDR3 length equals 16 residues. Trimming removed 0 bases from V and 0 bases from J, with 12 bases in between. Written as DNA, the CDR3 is TGTGCCAGCAGCCAAGATTCGGGGGTCCGCTCCTACGAGCAGTACTTC. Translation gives CASSQDSGVRSYEQYF.

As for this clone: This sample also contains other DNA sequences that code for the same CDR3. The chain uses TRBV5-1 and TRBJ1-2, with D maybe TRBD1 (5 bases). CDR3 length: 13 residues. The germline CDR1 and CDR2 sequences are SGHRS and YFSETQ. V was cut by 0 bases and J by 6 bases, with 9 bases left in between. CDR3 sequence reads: CASSLGQGDGYTF. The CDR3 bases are TGCGCCAGCAGCTTGGGGCAGGGCGATGGCTACACCTTC. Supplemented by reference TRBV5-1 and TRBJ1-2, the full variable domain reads KAGVTQTPRYLIKTRGQQVTLSCSPISGHRSVSWYQQTPGQGLQFLFEYFSETQRNKGNFPGRFSGRQFSNSRSEMNVSTLELGDSALYLCASSLGQGDGYTFGSGTRLTVV.

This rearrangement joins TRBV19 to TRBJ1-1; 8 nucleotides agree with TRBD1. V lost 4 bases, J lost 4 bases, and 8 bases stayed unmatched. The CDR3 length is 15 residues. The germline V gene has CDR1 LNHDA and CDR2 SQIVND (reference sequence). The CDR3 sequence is CASSNGQGWGTEAFF. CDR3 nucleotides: TGTGCCAGTAGTAACGGACAGGGTTGGGGCACTGAAGCTTTCTTT.

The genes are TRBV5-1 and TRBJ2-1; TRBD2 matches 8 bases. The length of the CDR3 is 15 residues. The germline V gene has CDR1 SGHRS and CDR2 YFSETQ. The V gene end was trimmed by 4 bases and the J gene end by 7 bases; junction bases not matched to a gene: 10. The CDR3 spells CASSLGTGRENEQFF. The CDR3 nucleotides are TGCGCCAGCAGCCTGGGGACCGGGAGGGAGAATGAGCAGTTCTTC. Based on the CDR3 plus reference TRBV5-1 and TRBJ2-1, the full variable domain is KAGVTQTPRYLIKTRGQQVTLSCSPISGHRSVSWYQQTPGQGLQFLFEYFSETQRNKGNFPGRFSGRQFSNSRSEMNVSTLELGDSALYLCASSLGTGRENEQFFGPGTRLTVL.

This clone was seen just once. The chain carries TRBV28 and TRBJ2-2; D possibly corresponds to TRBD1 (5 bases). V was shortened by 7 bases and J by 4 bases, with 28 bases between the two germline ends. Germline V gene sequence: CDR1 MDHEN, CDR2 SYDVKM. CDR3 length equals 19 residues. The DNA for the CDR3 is TGTGCCAGCACGAGTCAGGTTGGAAGGTTTATGGGGCGCACCGGGGAGCTGTTTTTT. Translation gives CASTSQVGRFMGRTGELFF.

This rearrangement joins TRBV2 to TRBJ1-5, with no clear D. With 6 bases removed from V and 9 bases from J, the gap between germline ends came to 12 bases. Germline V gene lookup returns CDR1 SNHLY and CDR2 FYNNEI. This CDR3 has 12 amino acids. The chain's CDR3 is CASRRELGPQHF. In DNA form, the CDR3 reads TGTGCCAGCAGACGGGAACTAGGGCCCCAGCATTTT.

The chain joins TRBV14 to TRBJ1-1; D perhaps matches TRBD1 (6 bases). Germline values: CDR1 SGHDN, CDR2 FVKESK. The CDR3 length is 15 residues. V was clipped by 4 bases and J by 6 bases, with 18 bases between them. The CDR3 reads CASSLLVGGAAEAFF. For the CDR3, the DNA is TGTGCCAGCAGCCTCCTGGTAGGGGGGGCCGCTGAAGCTTTCTTT. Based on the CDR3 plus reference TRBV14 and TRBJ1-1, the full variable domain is EAGVTQFPSHSVIEKGQTVTLRCDPISGHDNLYWYRRVMGKEIKFLLHFVKESKQDESGMPNNRFLAERTGGTYSTLKVQPAELEDSGVYFCASSLLVGGAAEAFFGQGTRLTVV.

CDR3 protein: CASSFGQSSNQPQHF. In DNA, the CDR3 is TGTGCCAGCAGCTTCGGACAGTCCAGCAATCAGCCCCAGCATTTT. V gene TRBV7-9 combines with J gene TRBJ1-5, with D possibly matching TRBD1 (6 bases). V shed 3 bases and J shed 1 base, with 10 bases lying between them. CDR3 length: 15 amino acids. Germline CDR1 SEHNR, CDR2 FQNEAQ (reference sequence).

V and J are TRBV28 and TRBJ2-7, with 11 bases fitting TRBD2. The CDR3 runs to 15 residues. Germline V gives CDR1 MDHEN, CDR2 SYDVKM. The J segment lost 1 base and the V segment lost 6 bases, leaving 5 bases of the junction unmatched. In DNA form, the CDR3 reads TGTGCCAGCAGCTTAGCGGGAGGGCCTTCCTACGAGCAGTACTTC. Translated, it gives CASSLAGGPSYEQYF.

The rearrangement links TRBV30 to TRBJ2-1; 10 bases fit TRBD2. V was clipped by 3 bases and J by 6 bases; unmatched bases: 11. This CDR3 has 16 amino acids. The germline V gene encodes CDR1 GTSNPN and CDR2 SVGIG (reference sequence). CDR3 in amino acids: CAWSLVVASGSNEQFF. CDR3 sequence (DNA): TGTGCCTGGAGCCTAGTAGTGGCTAGCGGGAGCAATGAGCAGTTCTTC. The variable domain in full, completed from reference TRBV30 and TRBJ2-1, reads SQTIHQWPATLVQPVGSPLSLECTVEGTSNPNLYWYRQAAGRGLQLLFYSVGIGQISSEVPQNLSASRPQDRQFILSSKKLLLSDSGFYLCAWSLVVASGSNEQFFGPGTRLTVL.

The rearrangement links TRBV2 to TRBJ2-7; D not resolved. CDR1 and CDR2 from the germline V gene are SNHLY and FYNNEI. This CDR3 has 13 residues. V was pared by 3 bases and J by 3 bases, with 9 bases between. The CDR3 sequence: CASSDVTFYEQYF. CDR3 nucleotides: TGTGCCAGCAGTGATGTGACTTTCTACGAGCAGTACTTC.

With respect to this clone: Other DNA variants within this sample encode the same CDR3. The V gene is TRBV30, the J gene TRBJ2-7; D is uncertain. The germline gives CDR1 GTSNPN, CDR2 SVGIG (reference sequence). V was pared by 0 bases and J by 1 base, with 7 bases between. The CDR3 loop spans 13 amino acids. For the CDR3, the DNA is TGTGCCTGGAGTGTACGAGGATCCTACGAGCAGTACTTC. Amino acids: CAWSVRGSYEQYF.

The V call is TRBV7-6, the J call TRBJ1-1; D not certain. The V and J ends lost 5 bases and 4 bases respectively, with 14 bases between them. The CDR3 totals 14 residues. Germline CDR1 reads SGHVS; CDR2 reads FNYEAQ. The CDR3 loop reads CASSHAILGTEAFF. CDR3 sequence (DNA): TGTGCCAGCAGCCACGCAATTCTAGGCACTGAAGCTTTCTTT.

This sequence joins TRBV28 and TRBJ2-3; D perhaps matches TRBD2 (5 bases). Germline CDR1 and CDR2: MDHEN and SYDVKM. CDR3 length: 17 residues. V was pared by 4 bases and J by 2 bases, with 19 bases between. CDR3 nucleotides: TGTGCCAGCAGTTCCCTAGGTCGCACGGGGTTCACAGATACGCAGTATTTT. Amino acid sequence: CASSSLGRTGFTDTQYF. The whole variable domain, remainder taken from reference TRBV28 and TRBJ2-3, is DVKVTQSSRYLVKRTGEKVFLECVQDMDHENMFWYRQDPGLGLRLIYFSYDVKMKEKGDIPEGYSVSREKKERFSLILESASTNQTSMYLCASSSLGRTGFTDTQYFGPGTRLTVL.

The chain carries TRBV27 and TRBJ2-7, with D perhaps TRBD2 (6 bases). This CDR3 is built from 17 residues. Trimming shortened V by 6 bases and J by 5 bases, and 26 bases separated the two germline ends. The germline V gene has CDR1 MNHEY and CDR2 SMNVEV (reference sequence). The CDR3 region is CASSRVWGFVSSDEQYF. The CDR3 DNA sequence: TGTGCCAGCAGCCGAGTGTGGGGCTTTGTTTCTAGCGACGAGCAGTACTTC.